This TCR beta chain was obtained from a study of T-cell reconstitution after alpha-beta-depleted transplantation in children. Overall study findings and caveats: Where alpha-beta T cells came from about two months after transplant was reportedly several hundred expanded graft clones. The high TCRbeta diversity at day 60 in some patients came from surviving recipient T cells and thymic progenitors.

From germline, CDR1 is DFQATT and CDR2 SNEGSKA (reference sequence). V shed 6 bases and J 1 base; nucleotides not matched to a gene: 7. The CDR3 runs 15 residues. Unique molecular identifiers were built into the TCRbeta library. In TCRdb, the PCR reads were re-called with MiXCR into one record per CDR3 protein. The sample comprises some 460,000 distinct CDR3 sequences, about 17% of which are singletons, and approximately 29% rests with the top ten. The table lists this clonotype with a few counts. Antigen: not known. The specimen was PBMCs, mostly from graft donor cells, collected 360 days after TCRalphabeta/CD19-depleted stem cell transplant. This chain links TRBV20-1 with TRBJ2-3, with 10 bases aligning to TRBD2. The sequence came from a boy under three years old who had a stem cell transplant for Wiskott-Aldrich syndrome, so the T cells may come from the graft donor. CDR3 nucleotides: TGCAGTGCCACTCAGCGGGAGGGGGGCACAGATACGCAGTATTTT. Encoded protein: CSATQREGGTDTQYF.